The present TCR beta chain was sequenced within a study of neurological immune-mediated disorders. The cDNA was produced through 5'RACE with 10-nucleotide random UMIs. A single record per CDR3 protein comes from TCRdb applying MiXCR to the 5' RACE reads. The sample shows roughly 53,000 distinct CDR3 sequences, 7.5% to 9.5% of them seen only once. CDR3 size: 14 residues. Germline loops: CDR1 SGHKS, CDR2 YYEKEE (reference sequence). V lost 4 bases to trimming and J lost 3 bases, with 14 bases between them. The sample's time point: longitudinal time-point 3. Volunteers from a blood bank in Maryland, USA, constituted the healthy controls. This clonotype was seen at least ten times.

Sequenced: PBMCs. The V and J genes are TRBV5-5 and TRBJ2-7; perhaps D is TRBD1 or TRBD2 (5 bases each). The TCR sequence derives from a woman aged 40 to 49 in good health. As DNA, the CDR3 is TGTGCCAGCAGCATATACCGGGACCGCTACGAGCAGTACTTC. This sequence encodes CASSIYRDRYEQYF.